This T cell receptor beta chain was captured in a study of T cell repertoires in cytomegalovirus infection. This clonotype was seen only a few times. Losses at the gene ends were 6 bases for V and 5 bases for J; bases not matched to a gene: 6. Germline values: CDR1 SQVTM, CDR2 ANQGSEA. This CDR3 region has 12 residues. TCRdb used MiXCR to reprocess the reads, holding one entry per CDR3 protein. The sample yields around 260,000 distinct CDR3 sequences, about 25% seen once. Material for sequencing was PBMCs. The TCR originated in a human donor in good health (CMV status not recorded). Some clones in this sample may be carry-over from other donors' samples. J is TRBJ1-1 and V is TRBV29-1; TRBD1 matches at 7 bases. The CDR3 region is CSVAGTATEAFF. As DNA, the CDR3 is TGCAGCGTGGCAGGGACAGCTACTGAAGCTTTCTTT.